The clone carrying this T cell receptor beta chain was observed a handful of times. The antigen is undetermined. This entry belongs to a study of T-cell reconstitution after alpha-beta-depleted transplantation in children. Findings and caveats of the study: Several hundred rapidly expanded clones from non-depleted graft cells reportedly supplied alpha-beta T cells about two months post-transplant. Surviving recipient T cells and thymic progenitors accounted for the high day-60 TCRbeta diversity observed in some patients. T-cell counts and diversity at one year following transplant were attributed mainly to newly produced T cells.

Molecular barcoding with unique molecular identifiers was used for the TCRbeta library. TCRdb redid the calling of the PCR reads with MiXCR, one entry per CDR3 protein. The sample yields 450,000 to 550,000 distinct CDR3 sequences, approximately 10% seen once. The specimen was PBMCs, mostly from graft donor cells, collected 180 days after TCRalphabeta/CD19-depleted stem cell transplant. The sequence was obtained from a female patient aged 2-15 years who had a stem cell transplant for aplastic anemia, so the T cells may come from the graft donor.

CDR3: CASSPGPGLADTGELFF. The CDR3 region has the DNA TGTGCCAGCAGCCCCGGGCCGGGTTTGGCGGACACCGGGGAGCTGTTTTTT. The V call is TRBV5-6, the J call TRBJ2-2; D is unclear. The CDR3 is 17 residues long. Germline V CDR1 and CDR2: SGHDT, YYEEEE. V was trimmed by 4 bases and J by 3 bases, leaving 19 bases between them.